This TCR beta chain was profiled in a study of blood T cell repertoires in COVID-19. Using immunoSEQ multiplex PCR, the repertoire was profiled, and TCRdb retains in-frame clones only, with some absent. The sample shows about 270,000 clones, over 75% of them seen only once. This clonotype originated in a human donor in a cohort sampled during active COVID-19. Sequencing used peripheral blood.

DNA of the CDR3: TGTGCCAGCAGTCCTGGGACGGCGGGGGGCTCCTACGAGCAGTACTTC. Translating it yields CASSPGTAGGSYEQYF. J is TRBJ2-7 and V is TRBV6-6, with 8 bases identical to TRBD2. In germline, CDR1 is MNHNY, CDR2 SVGAGI (reference sequence). Losses at the gene ends were 5 bases for V and 0 bases for J; bases not matched to a gene: 9. This CDR3 is built from 16 residues.